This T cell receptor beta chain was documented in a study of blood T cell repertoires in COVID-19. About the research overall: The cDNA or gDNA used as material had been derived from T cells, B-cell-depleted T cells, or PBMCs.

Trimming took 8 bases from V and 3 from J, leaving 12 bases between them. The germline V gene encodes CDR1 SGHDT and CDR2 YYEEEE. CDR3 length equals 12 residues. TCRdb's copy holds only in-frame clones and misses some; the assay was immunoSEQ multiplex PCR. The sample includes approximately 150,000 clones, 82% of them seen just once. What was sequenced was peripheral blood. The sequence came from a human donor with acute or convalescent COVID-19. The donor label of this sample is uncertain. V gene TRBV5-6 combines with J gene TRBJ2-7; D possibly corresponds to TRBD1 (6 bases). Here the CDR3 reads CARGAGHYEQYF. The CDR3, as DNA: TGTGCCAGGGGGGCAGGGCACTACGAGCAGTACTTC.